This T cell receptor (beta chain) originates from a study of T-cell reconstitution after alpha-beta-depleted transplantation in children. Study-wide points: One year after transplant, T-cell counts and diversity came mostly from newly produced T cells. Surviving recipient T cells and thymic progenitors produced the high day-60 TCRbeta diversity seen in some patients. The origin of alpha-beta T cells about two months after transplant was reportedly several hundred expanded graft clones.

The germline V gene encodes CDR1 LNHNV and CDR2 YYDKDF (reference sequence). V dropped 5 bases and J dropped 2 bases, with 21 bases sitting between them. There are 17 residues in the CDR3. Details on this clonotype: Its antigen remains unidentified.

The TCRbeta library incorporated unique molecular identifiers. TCRdb re-called the PCR reads through MiXCR, storing one row per CDR3 protein. The table shows hundreds of thousands of distinct CDR3 sequences, with roughly 13% occurring only once. The TCR sequence derives from a girl between 2 and 10 years old with congenital amegakaryocytic thrombocytopenia, due to receive a stem cell transplant. Sequencing was performed on PBMCs, taken before TCRalphabeta/CD19-depleted stem cell transplant. The chain carries TRBV15 and TRBJ2-5; unclear D gene. The CDR3 nucleotides read TGTGCCACCAGCGGAAGGACGAAGGCGTCCCGACAAGAGACCCAGTACTTC. This sequence encodes CATSGRTKASRQETQYF. Full variable domain (outside the CDR3, taken from reference TRBV15 and TRBJ2-5): DAMVIQNPRYQVTQFGKPVTLSCSQTLNHNVMYWYQQKSSQAPKLLFHYYDKDFNNEADTPDNFQSRRPNTSFCFLDIRSPGLGDTAMYLCATSGRTKASRQETQYFGPGTRLLVL.